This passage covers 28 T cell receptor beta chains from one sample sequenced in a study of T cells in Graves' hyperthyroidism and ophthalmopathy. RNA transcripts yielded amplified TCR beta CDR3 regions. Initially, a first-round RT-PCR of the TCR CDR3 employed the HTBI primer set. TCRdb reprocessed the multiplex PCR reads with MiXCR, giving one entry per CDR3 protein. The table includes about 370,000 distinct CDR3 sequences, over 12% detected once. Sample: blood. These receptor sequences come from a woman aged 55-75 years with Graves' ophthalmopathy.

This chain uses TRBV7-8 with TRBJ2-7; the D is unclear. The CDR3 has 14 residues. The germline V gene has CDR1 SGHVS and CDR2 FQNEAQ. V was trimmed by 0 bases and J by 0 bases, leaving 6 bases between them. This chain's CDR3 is CASSLASASYEQYF. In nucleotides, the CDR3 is TGTGCCAGCAGCTTAGCGTCCGCCTCCTACGAGCAGTACTTC.

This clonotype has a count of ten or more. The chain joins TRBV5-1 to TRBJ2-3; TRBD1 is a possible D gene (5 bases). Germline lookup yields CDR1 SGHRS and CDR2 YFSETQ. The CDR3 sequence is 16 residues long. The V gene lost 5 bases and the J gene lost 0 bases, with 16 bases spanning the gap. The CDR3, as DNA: TGCGCCAGCAGACAACTTGGGGCCACTAGCACAGATACGCAGTATTTT. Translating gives CASRQLGATSTDTQYF.

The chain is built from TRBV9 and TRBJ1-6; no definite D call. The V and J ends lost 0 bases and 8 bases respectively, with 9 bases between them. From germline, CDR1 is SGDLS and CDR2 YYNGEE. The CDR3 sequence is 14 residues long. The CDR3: CASSVADRDSPLHF. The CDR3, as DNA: TGTGCCAGCAGCGTAGCCGACCGGGATTCACCCCTCCACTTT.

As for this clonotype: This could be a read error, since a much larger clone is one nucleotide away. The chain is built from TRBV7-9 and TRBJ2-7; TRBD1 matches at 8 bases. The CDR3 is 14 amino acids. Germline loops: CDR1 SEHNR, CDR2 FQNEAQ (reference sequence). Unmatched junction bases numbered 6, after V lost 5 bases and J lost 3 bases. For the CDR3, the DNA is TGTGCCAGCAGCCCGGCAGGGGGCAACTACGAGCAGTACTTC. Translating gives CASSPAGGNYEQYF.

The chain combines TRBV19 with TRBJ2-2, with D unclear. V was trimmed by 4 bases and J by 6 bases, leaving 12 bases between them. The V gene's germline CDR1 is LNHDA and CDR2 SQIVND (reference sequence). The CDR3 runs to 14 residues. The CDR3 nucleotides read TGTGCCAGTAGTACCGTCATCCGGGCCGGGGAGCTGTTTTTT. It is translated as CASSTVIRAGELFF.

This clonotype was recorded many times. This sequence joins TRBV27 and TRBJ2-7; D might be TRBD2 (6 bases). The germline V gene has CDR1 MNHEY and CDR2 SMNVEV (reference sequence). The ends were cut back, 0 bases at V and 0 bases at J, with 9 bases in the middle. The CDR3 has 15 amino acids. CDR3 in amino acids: CASSLSAGGSYEQYF. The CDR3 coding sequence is TGTGCCAGCAGTTTATCGGCCGGGGGCTCCTACGAGCAGTACTTC.

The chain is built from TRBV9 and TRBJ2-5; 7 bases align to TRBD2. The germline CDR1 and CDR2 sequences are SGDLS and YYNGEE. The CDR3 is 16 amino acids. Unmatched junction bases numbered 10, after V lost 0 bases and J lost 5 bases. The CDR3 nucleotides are TGTGCCAGCAGCGTAGGTCCATCCCCCGGGGGGGAGACCCAGTACTTC. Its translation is CASSVGPSPGGETQYF.

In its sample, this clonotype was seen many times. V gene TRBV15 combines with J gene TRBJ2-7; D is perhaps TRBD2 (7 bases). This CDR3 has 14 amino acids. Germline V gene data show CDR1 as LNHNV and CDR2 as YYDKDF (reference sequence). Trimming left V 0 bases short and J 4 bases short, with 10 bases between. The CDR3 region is CATSRDRGGYEQYF. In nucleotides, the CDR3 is TGTGCCACCAGCAGAGACAGGGGAGGGTACGAGCAGTACTTC.

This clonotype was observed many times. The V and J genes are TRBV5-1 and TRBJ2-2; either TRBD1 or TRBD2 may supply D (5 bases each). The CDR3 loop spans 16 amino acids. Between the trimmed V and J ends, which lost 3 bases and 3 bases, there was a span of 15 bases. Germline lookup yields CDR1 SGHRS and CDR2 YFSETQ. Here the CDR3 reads CASSSGTLKDTGELFF. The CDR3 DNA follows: TGCGCCAGCAGCTCCGGGACCCTAAAGGACACCGGGGAGCTGTTTTTT. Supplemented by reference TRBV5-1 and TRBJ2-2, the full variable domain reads KAGVTQTPRYLIKTRGQQVTLSCSPISGHRSVSWYQQTPGQGLQFLFEYFSETQRNKGNFPGRFSGRQFSNSRSEMNVSTLELGDSALYLCASSSGTLKDTGELFFGEGSRLTVL.

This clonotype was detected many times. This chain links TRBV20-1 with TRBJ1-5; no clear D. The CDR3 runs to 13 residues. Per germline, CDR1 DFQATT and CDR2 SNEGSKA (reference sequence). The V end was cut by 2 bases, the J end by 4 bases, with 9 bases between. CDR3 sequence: CSARSTANQPQHF. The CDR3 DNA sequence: TGCAGTGCTAGATCCACCGCTAATCAGCCCCAGCATTTT.

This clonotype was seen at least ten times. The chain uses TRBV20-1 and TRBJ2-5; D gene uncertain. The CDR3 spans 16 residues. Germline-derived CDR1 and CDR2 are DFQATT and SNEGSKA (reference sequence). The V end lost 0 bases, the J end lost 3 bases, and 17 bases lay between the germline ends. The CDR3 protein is CSARDESRQVEETQYF. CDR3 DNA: TGCAGTGCTAGAGATGAGAGCAGGCAGGTAGAAGAGACCCAGTACTTC.

The DNA for the CDR3 is TGTGCCAGCTATCCGGGACAGGGGGCCTACGAGCAGTACTTC. Translation: CASYPGQGAYEQYF. The chain carries TRBV6-1 and TRBJ2-7; 11 bases are shared with TRBD1. From germline, CDR1 is MNHNS and CDR2 SASEGT. V shed 8 bases and J 2 bases; nucleotides not matched to a gene: 5. The CDR3 is made up of 14 amino acids.

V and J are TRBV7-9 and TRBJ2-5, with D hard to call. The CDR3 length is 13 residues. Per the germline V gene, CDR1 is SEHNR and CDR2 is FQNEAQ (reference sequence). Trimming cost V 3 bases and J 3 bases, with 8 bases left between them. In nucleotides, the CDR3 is TGTGCCAGCAGCTTCCTTAGAAAAGAGACCCAGTACTTC. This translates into CASSFLRKETQYF.

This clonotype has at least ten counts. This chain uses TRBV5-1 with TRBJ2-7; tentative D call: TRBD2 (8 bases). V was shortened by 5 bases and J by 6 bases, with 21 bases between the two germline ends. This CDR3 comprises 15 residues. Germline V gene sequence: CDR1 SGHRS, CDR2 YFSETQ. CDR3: CASSSRGAGGGEQYF. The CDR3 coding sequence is TGCGCCAGCAGTAGCAGGGGGGCGGGAGGAGGCGAGCAGTACTTC.

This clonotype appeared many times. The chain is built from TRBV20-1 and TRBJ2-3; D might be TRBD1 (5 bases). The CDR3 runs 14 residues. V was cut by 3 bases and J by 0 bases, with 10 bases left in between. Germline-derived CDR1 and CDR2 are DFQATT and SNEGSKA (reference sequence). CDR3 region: CSARKTASTDTQYF. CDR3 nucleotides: TGCAGTGCTAGGAAGACAGCTAGCACAGATACGCAGTATTTT.

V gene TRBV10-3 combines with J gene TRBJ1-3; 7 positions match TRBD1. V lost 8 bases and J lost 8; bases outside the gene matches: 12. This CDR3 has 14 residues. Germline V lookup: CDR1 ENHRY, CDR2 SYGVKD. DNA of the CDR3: TGTGCCATCCAGGGGACAGCGATGGGAGACACCATATATTTT. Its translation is CAIQGTAMGDTIYF.

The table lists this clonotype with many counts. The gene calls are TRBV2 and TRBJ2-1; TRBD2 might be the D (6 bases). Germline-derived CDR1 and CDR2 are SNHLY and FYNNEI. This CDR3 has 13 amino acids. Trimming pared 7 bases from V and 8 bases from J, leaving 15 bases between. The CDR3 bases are TGTGCCAGCAAGGATCCTAGCGTGGATGAGCAGTTCTTC. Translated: CASKDPSVDEQFF.

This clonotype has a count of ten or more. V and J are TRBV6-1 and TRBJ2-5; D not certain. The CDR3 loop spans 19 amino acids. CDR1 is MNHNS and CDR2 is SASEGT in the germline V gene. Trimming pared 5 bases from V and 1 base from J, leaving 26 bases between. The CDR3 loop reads CASSPPDPPSTVPQETQYF. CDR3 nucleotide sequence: TGTGCCAGCAGTCCACCTGACCCCCCCTCTACGGTTCCCCAAGAGACCCAGTACTTC.

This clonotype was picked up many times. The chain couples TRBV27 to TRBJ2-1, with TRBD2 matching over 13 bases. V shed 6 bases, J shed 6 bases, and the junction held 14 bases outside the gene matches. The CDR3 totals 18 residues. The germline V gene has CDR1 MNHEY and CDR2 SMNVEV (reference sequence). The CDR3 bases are TGTGCCAGCAGCTCCCCCGGACTAGCGGGAGTTGACAGCAATGAGCAGTTCTTC. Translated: CASSSPGLAGVDSNEQFF.

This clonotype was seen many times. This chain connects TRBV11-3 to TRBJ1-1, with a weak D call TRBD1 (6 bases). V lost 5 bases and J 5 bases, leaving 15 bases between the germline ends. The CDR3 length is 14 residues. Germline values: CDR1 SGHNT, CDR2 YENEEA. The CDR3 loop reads CASSAGGSGTEAFF. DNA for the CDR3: TGTGCCAGCAGCGCCGGGGGCAGCGGGACTGAAGCTTTCTTT.

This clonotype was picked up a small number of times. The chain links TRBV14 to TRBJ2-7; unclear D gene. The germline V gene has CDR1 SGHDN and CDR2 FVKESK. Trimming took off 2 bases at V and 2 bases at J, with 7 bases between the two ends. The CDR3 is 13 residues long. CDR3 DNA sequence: TGTGCCAGCAGCCAACTCAACACCTACGAGCAGTACTTC. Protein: CASSQLNTYEQYF. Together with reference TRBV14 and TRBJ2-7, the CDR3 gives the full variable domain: EAGVTQFPSHSVIEKGQTVTLRCDPISGHDNLYWYRRVMGKEIKFLLHFVKESKQDESGMPNNRFLAERTGGTYSTLKVQPAELEDSGVYFCASSQLNTYEQYFGPGTRLTVT.

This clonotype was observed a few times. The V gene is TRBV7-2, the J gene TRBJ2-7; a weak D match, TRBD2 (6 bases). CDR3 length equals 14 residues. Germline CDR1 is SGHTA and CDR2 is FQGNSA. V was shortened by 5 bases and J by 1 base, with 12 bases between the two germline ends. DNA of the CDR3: TGTGCCAGCAGCATCGGACGGGGGTCCTACGAGCAGTACTTC. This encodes CASSIGRGSYEQYF.

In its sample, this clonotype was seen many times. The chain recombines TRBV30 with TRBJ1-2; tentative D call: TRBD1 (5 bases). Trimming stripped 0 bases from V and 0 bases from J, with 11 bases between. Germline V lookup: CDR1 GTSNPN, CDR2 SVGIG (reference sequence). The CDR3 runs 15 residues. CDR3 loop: CAWSVGWGANYGYTF. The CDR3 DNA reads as TGTGCCTGGAGTGTAGGCTGGGGGGCTAACTATGGCTACACCTTC.

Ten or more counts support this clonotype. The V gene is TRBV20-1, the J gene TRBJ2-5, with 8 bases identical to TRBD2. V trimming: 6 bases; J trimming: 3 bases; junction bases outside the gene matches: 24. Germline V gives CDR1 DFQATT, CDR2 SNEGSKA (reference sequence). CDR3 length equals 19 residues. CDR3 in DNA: TGCAGTGCCCTTAATGAATTGAGACCCGAGGGTAGCGGGAAAGAGACCCAGTACTTC. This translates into CSALNELRPEGSGKETQYF.

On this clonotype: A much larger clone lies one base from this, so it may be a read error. CDR3 residues: CATSEGGDTQYF. The DNA for the CDR3 is TGTGCCACCAGTGAGGGCGGGGATACGCAGTATTTT. The chain links TRBV24-1 to TRBJ2-3; D might be TRBD2 (5 bases). The CDR3 is made up of 12 amino acids. Germline CDR1 and CDR2: KGHDR and SFDVKD. V dropped 4 bases and J dropped 6 bases, with 7 bases sitting between them.

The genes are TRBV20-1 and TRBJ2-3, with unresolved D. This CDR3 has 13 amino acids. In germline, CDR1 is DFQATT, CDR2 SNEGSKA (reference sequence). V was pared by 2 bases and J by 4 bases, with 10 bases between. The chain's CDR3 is CSARKVGPDTQYF. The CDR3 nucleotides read TGCAGTGCTAGAAAGGTGGGCCCAGATACGCAGTATTTT.

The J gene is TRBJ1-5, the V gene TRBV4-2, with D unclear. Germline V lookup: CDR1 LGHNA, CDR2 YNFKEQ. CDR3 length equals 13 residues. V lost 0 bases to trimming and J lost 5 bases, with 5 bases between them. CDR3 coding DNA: TGTGCCAGCAGCCAAGATCAGGATCAGCCCCAGCATTTT. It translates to CASSQDQDQPQHF.

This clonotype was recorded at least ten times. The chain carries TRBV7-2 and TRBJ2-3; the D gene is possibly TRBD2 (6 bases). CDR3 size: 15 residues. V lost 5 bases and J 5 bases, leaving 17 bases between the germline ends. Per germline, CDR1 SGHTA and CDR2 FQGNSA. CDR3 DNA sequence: TGTGCCAGCAGCAGCCGGGACTTCGAAGGAGATACGCAGTATTTT. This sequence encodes CASSSRDFEGDTQYF.